This passage covers 10 T cell receptor beta chains from one sample sequenced in a study of cytomegalovirus exposure and HLA in healthy donors. The PCR made use of 60 Vbeta and 13 Jbeta primers. Profiling relied on immunoSEQ multiplex PCR, and the TCRdb table lists in-frame clones only, not all of them. Here the sample spans fewer than 180,000 clones, 75% to 85% being singletons. The sample was PBMCs. Receptor source: a middle-aged man in good health and CMV-seropositive.

This clone was recorded only once. This chain joins TRBV7-2 and TRBJ2-1; D unresolved. The CDR3 is 15 residues long. The germline CDR1 and CDR2 sequences are SGHTA and FQGNSA. The V end was cut by 7 bases, the J end by 9 bases, with 22 bases between. CDR3 in amino acids: CASNPWAIINSEQFF. In nucleotides, the CDR3 is TGTGCCAGCAACCCTTGGGCTATCATCAACAGTGAGCAGTTCTTC.

This clone appeared a few times. The V and J genes are TRBV5-1 and TRBJ2-1, with D possibly being TRBD2 (6 bases). Germline V gene data show CDR1 as SGHRS and CDR2 as YFSETQ. The CDR3 runs to 13 residues. Between the trimmed V and J ends, which lost 5 bases and 7 bases, there was a span of 13 bases. Here the CDR3 DNA reads TGCGCCAGCAGTAGGACTGGGGGGAATGAGCAGTTCTTC. This codes for CASSRTGGNEQFF.

Remarks on this clone: At one of its ends the junction is not consistent with the germline gene, which may arise from a read error. J is TRBJ2-7 and V is TRBV5-4, with D tentatively TRBD2 (6 bases). Germline lookup yields CDR1 SGHNT and CDR2 YYREEE (reference sequence). The CDR3 loop spans 12 amino acids. The CDR3 DNA follows: TGTGCCACCAGCCGGGGAGGAAACGAGCAGTACTTC. Protein sequence: CATSRGGNEQYF.

This rearrangement joins TRBV6-6 to TRBJ1-1; D might be TRBD1 (6 bases). The length of the CDR3 is 15 residues. Trimming pared 1 base from V and 4 bases from J, leaving 13 bases between. The germline CDR1 and CDR2 sequences are MNHNY and SVGAGI (reference sequence). The CDR3 DNA reads as TGTGCCAGCAGTTACTTCAGGGGTGGGAGCACTGAAGCTTTCTTT. This gives the protein CASSYFRGGSTEAFF.

The rearrangement links TRBV30 to TRBJ2-3; a weak D match, TRBD1 (6 bases). The CDR3 has 13 amino acids. In germline, CDR1 is GTSNPN, CDR2 SVGIG (reference sequence). Trimming shortened V by 0 bases and J by 3 bases, and 7 bases separated the two germline ends. The CDR3 nucleotides read TGTGCCTGGAGTGTCGGGACAACAGATACGCAGTATTTT. Protein sequence: CAWSVGTTDTQYF.

This chain joins TRBV19 and TRBJ1-2; D not resolved. This CDR3 comprises 13 residues. Germline lookup yields CDR1 LNHDA and CDR2 SQIVND (reference sequence). The V and J ends lost 2 bases and 3 bases respectively, with 7 bases between them. The DNA for the CDR3 is TGTGCCAGTAGTATAACCGCGGACTATGGCTACACCTTC. Translation: CASSITADYGYTF. Full variable domain (missing parts from reference TRBV19 and TRBJ1-2): DGGITQSPKYLFRKEGQNVTLSCEQNLNHDAMYWYRQDPGQGLRLIYYSQIVNDFQKGDIAEGYSVSREKKESFPLTVTSAQKNPTAFYLCASSITADYGYTFGSGTRLTVV.

On this clone itself: Other DNA sequences in the same sample also yield this CDR3. This sequence joins TRBV25-1 and TRBJ2-1; TRBD2 is a possible D gene (6 bases). The V and J ends lost 5 bases and 4 bases respectively, with 12 bases between them. Germline CDR1 MGHDK, CDR2 SYGVNS. There are 14 residues in the CDR3. The CDR3 reads CASSLAGYYNEQFF. The CDR3 nucleotides read TGTGCCAGCAGTCTGGCGGGATATTACAATGAGCAGTTCTTC.

The chain has TRBV18 and TRBJ1-1, with D perhaps matching TRBD1 (5 bases). Germline assignment: CDR1 KGHSH and CDR2 LQKENI. The CDR3 runs to 14 residues. The germline V and J ends were trimmed by 3 bases and 5 bases, with 13 bases remaining between them. This CDR3 is CASSPGQAATEAFF. CDR3 nucleotide sequence: TGTGCCAGCTCACCGGGGCAGGCAGCGACTGAAGCTTTCTTT.

This clone showed up just once. The V gene is TRBV27, the J gene TRBJ2-1; tentatively, D is TRBD1 (5 bases). Per the germline V gene, CDR1 is MNHEY and CDR2 is SMNVEV (reference sequence). V lost 5 bases, J lost 3 bases, and 14 bases lay in between. The CDR3 runs 15 residues. CDR3 nucleotide sequence: TGTGCCAGCAGTCCCGACAGAGGATTCTACAATGAGCAGTTCTTC. Residues: CASSPDRGFYNEQFF.

The V and J genes are TRBV7-9 and TRBJ1-2; a weak D match, TRBD1 (6 bases). CDR1 and CDR2 (germline): SEHNR, FQNEAQ (reference sequence). Deletions cut 5 bases from V and 4 bases from J, with 17 bases between. There are 15 residues in the CDR3. The CDR3 DNA follows: TGTGCCAGCAGCCCAACCGGCCAGGGGAGCTATGGCTACACCTTC. Translated, it gives CASSPTGQGSYGYTF. The variable domain in full, with the rest retrieved from reference TRBV7-9 and TRBJ1-2, is DTGVSQNPRHKITKRGQNVTFRCDPISEHNRLYWYRQTLGQGPEFLTYFQNEAQLEKSRLLSDRFSAERPKGSFSTLEIQRTEQGDSAMYLCASSPTGQGSYGYTFGSGTRLTVV.